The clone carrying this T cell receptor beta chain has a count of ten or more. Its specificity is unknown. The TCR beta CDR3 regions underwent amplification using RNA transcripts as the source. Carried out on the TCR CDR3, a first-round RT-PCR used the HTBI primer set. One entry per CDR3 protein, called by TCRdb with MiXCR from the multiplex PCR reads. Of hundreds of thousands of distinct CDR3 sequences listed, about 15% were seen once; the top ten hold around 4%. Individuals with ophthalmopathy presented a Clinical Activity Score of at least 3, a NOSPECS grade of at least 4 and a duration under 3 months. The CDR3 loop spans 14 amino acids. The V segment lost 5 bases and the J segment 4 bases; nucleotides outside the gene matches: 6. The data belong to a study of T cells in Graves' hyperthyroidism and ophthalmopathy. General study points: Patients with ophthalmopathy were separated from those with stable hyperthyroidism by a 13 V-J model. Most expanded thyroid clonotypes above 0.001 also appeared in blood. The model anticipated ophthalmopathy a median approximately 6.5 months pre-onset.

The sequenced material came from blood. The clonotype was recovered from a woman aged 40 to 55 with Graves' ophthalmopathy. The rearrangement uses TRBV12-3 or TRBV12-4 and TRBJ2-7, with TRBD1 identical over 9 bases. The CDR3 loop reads CASSPGTGQYEQYF. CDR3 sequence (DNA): TGTGCCAGCAGTCCCGGGACAGGGCAATACGAGCAGTACTTC.